This TCR beta chain came from a study of T cells after yellow fever vaccination (dated by TCRdb to between 2019 and 2020). With respect to the entire study: Libraries from fractions with low cell numbers were prepared with the SMART-Seq v4 Ultra Low Input RNA kit. To follow T-cell clones before and after primary and booster YFV17D yellow fever vaccination, bulk TCR alpha and beta repertoires were sequenced over time. Two healthy male donors, one aged 18 to 29 and one aged 30 to 39 years, were included in the cohort. Blood samples were taken at several timepoints before and after primary and secondary immunization, and bulk PBMC replicates and cell subsets were isolated. The paper's findings and limits, for the study overall: Only a couple of donors were included in the study, so the extent to which the findings can be generalized is limited. A small share of clonotypes occurred in both CD4 and CD8 compartments, likely arising from convergent recombination. Computational filtering was required because FACS-sorted repertoires could contain abundant contaminating clonotypes from the bulk population. Most clones expanded after primary vaccination (96% of CD4 and over 80% of CD8) were re-detected after the booster, suggesting that broad memory maintenance occurred. Compared with the primary T-cell response, the secondary T-cell response was weaker but faster, peaking on day 5 rather than day 15.

Interpreted using the paper, the treatment or condition label stands for: live attenuated yellow fever vaccine strain. At each blood-draw timepoint, two biological replicates of bulk PBMCs were obtained. A standard Ficoll-Paque protocol was used to isolate PBMCs from peripheral blood. TriZol was used to extract RNA from bulk PBMCs, CD4 and CD8 fractions, and dextramer-positive and dextramer-negative fractions. In the case of this clonotype: There is no known antigen for this receptor. No qualities accompany the bases; no much larger clone lies one base away.

For sequencing, an Illumina NovaSeq 6000 was employed. TCR cDNA was synthesized by 5'RACE template switching, through which a universal primer site and unique molecular identifiers were introduced. Priming for cDNA synthesis came from both the TCR alpha and TCR beta constant segments. Library amplification used two PCR steps, and the second PCR step added sample barcodes and sequencing adapters. Sequencing of libraries was done on Illumina HiSeq 2500 (2x100 bp) or NovaSeq (2x150 bp). The authors' analysis ran thus. MIGEC handled demultiplexing of reads and collapsing into UMI consensus sequences, while MiXCR performed V(D)J alignment. Clonotypes responding to the vaccine were identified with edgeR on replicate PBMC samples, with the criteria of FDR below 0.01 and a log2 fold change above 5 up to day 15. Each bulk clonotype received a CD4 or CD8 identity based on whether the sequenced CD4 or CD8 repertoire contained that clonotype at higher abundance. In TCRdb, the public reads were trimmed at Q25 with fastp and aligned with MiXCR, with productive beta chains retained. CDR3 protein sequences are deduplicated, and each keeps its most common genes and DNA. TCRdb's processing, not the study's, gives the V and J calls here. The sample table shows just over 300,000 distinct CDR3 sequences, and approximately 3.9% are seen once. The ten largest clones add up to around 22% of the sample.

The germline V gene gives CDR1 as SGHRS and CDR2 as YFSETQ. After removal of 4 bases from V and 2 bases from J, the junction retains 8 bases not matched to a gene. The CDR3 runs 15 amino acids, cysteine and phenylalanine included. The CDR3 DNA has 45 bases and is translated from base 1. The rearranged segments are TRBV5-1 and TRBJ2-5; TRBD2 fits 7 bases in the junction. The sequences come from PBMCs, collected on the day of the yellow fever booster vaccination. The TCR was taken from a man between 18 and 35 years old who received the YFV17D yellow fever vaccine. The bases are TGCGCCAGCAGCCCGGGAGCGGGGATTCAAGAGACCCAGTACTTC. The resulting protein is CASSPGAGIQETQYF.